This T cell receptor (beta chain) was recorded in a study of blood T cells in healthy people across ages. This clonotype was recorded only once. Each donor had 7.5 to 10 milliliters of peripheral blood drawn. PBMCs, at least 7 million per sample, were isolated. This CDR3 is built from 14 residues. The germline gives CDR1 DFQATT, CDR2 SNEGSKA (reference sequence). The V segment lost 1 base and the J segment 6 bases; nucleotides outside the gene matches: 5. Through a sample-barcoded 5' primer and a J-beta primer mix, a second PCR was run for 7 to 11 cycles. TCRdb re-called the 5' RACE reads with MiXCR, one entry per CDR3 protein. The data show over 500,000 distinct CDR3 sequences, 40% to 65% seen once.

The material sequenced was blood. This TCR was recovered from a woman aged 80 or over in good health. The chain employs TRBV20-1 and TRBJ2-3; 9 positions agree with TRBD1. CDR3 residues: CSARGGTGIDTQYF. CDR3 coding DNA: TGCAGTGCTAGAGGGGGGACAGGGATCGATACGCAGTATTTT.